Given below is one T cell receptor beta chain in context. The antigen is not known. The data belong to a study of T cell responses to AZD1222 COVID-19 vaccine. General observations from the study: Per reports, nearly half of all spike-specific TCRs target regions that are unmutated in variants.

TCRdb's table, derived via immunoSEQ multiplex PCR, lists solely in-frame clones and lacks some. This table has around 100,000 clones, 80% to 90% appearing once. This specimen was peripheral blood, taken on day 0 of AZD1222 vaccination. This TCR came from an adult in good health.

CDR3 loop: CASRGYGGGEQYF. Written as DNA, the CDR3 is TGTGCCAGCAGGGGTTATGGAGGGGGCGAGCAGTACTTC. The chain joins TRBV5-6 to TRBJ2-7, with D perhaps being TRBD1 or TRBD2 (6 bases each). Germline V lookup: CDR1 SGHDT, CDR2 YYEEEE. This CDR3 region has 13 residues. The V and J ends lost 5 bases and 6 bases respectively, with 15 bases between them.